A single sample is the source of the 10 T cell receptor beta chains below, sequenced in a study of cytomegalovirus exposure and HLA in healthy donors. The study ran its PCR with 60 Vbeta and 13 Jbeta primers. Clones were sequenced by immunoSEQ multiplex PCR, and TCRdb holds only the in-frame ones, with some missing. The profile shows some 100,000 clones, about 70% of them singletons. Sequencing was performed on PBMCs. The receptor set was obtained from a woman between 18 and 30 years old in good health and CMV-seropositive.

This clone rates as medium-sized. The chain links TRBV7-2 to TRBJ1-4, with 7 nucleotides matching TRBD1. Germline V CDR1 and CDR2: SGHTA, FQGNSA. The CDR3 sequence is 14 residues long. The trim removed 6 bases at V and 9 bases at J, leaving 10 bases unmatched. CDR3 DNA: TGTGCCAGCAGTTCATCGGGACAGCCCAAAAAACTGTTTTTT. Protein sequence: CASSSSGQPKKLFF. The entire variable domain, with the rest obtained from reference TRBV7-2 and TRBJ1-4, is as follows: GAGVSQSPSNKVTEKGKDVELRCDPISGHTALYWYRQSLGQGLEFLIYFQGNSAPDKSGLPSDRFSAERTGGSVSTLTIQRTQQEDSAVYLCASSSSGQPKKLFFGSGTQLSVL.

The chain joins TRBV7-2 to TRBJ2-5; the D is unclear. The CDR3 runs 14 residues. Looked up from germline, CDR1 is SGHTA and CDR2 is FQGNSA. Between the trimmed V and J ends, which lost 2 bases and 2 bases, there was a span of 9 bases. The DNA for the CDR3 is TGTGCCAGCAGCTTATCGTTCAGTCAAGAGACCCAGTACTTC. It encodes CASSLSFSQETQYF. Based on the CDR3 plus reference TRBV7-2 and TRBJ2-5, the full variable domain is GAGVSQSPSNKVTEKGKDVELRCDPISGHTALYWYRQSLGQGLEFLIYFQGNSAPDKSGLPSDRFSAERTGGSVSTLTIQRTQQEDSAVYLCASSLSFSQETQYFGPGTRLLVL.

The CDR3 sequence is CASSWGEETQYF. DNA for the CDR3: TGTGCCAGCAGCTGGGGGGAAGAGACCCAGTACTTC. J is TRBJ2-5 and V is TRBV5-4, with D tentatively TRBD2 (6 bases). Germline V gives CDR1 SGHNT, CDR2 YYREEE (reference sequence). This CDR3 comprises 12 residues. V was trimmed by 3 bases and J by 3 bases, leaving 6 bases between them.

The V and J genes are TRBV2 and TRBJ1-2; 7 bases are a match to TRBD1. The CDR3 has 12 amino acids. With 9 bases clipped from V and 5 bases from J, the junction kept 6 bases outside the gene matches. Germline values: CDR1 SNHLY, CDR2 FYNNEI. CDR3 DNA: TGTGCCAGGACCGGGACAGAATATGGCTACACCTTC. Protein: CARTGTEYGYTF. Combining the CDR3 with reference TRBV2 and TRBJ1-2 gives the whole variable domain EPEVTQTPSHQVTQMGQEVILRCVPISNHLYFYWYRQILGQKVEFLVSFYNNEISEKSEIFDDQFSVERPDGSNFTLKIRSTKLEDSAMYFCARTGTEYGYTFGSGTRLTVV.

The genes are TRBV19 and TRBJ2-7; maybe TRBD1 (6 bases). Germline CDR1 LNHDA, CDR2 SQIVND (reference sequence). V shed 3 bases and J shed 1 base, with 10 bases lying between them. This CDR3 is built from 14 residues. In DNA, the CDR3 is TGTGCCAGTAGTATCACAGGGTTATCCTACGAGCAGTACTTC. As protein: CASSITGLSYEQYF. The full variable domain, rest sourced from reference TRBV19 and TRBJ2-7, is DGGITQSPKYLFRKEGQNVTLSCEQNLNHDAMYWYRQDPGQGLRLIYYSQIVNDFQKGDIAEGYSVSREKKESFPLTVTSAQKNPTAFYLCASSITGLSYEQYFGPGTRLTVT.

This chain uses TRBV30 with TRBJ1-2, with D possibly matching TRBD1 (6 bases). Trimming stripped 4 bases from V and 4 bases from J, with 13 bases between. The germline gives CDR1 GTSNPN, CDR2 SVGIG (reference sequence). This CDR3 has 13 amino acids. The CDR3 here is CAWNREMSYGYTF. CDR3 DNA sequence: TGTGCCTGGAACAGGGAGATGAGCTATGGCTACACCTTC.

This sequence joins TRBV19 and TRBJ2-3; weak D call: TRBD1 (6 bases). Germline V lookup: CDR1 LNHDA, CDR2 SQIVND (reference sequence). This CDR3 comprises 15 residues. V lost 1 base, J lost 3 bases, and 11 bases lay in between. CDR3 loop: CASSIGSRGTDTQYF. The CDR3 DNA sequence: TGTGCCAGTAGTATAGGTAGCAGGGGTACAGATACGCAGTATTTT.

The chain carries TRBV25-1 and TRBJ2-5; D is perhaps TRBD2 (5 bases). The CDR3 spans 15 residues. Germline assignment: CDR1 MGHDK and CDR2 SYGVNS. V shed 2 bases and J shed 2 bases, with 12 bases lying between them. The CDR3 spells CASSEAGAWQETQYF. The CDR3 coding sequence is TGTGCCAGCAGTGAAGCGGGCGCCTGGCAAGAGACCCAGTACTTC.

The rearrangement uses TRBV5-1 and TRBJ1-1; D unclear. This CDR3 is built from 16 residues. Trimming cost V 0 bases and J 0 bases, with 12 bases left between them. Germline assignment: CDR1 SGHRS and CDR2 YFSETQ. The CDR3 DNA reads TGCGCCAGCAGCTTGGCGGGTTCCCACATGAACACTGAAGCTTTCTTT. Translating gives CASSLAGSHMNTEAFF.

The rearrangement uses TRBV5-1 and TRBJ2-2; 11 bases are shared with TRBD2. Germline loops: CDR1 SGHRS, CDR2 YFSETQ. The CDR3 runs 14 residues. J gave up 7 bases and V 4 bases, and 3 bases lay outside the gene matches. CDR3 amino acids: CASSPGTSGGELFF. Written as DNA, the CDR3 is TGCGCCAGCAGCCCCGGGACTAGCGGCGGGGAGCTGTTTTTT.